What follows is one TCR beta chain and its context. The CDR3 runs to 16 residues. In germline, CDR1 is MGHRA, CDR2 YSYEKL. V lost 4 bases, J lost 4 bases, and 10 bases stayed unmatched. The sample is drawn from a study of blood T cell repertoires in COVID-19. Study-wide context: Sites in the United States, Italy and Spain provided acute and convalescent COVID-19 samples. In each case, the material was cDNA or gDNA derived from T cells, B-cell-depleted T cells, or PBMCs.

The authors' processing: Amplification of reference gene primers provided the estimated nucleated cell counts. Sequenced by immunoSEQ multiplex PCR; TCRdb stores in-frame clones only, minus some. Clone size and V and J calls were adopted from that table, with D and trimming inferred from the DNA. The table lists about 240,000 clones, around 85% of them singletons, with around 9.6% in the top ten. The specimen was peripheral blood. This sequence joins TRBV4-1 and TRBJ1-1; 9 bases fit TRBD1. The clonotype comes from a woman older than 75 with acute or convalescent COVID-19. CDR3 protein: CASSRAGQGAGTEAFF. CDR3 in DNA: TGCGCCAGCAGCCGGGCGGGACAGGGTGCGGGCACTGAAGCTTTCTTT.